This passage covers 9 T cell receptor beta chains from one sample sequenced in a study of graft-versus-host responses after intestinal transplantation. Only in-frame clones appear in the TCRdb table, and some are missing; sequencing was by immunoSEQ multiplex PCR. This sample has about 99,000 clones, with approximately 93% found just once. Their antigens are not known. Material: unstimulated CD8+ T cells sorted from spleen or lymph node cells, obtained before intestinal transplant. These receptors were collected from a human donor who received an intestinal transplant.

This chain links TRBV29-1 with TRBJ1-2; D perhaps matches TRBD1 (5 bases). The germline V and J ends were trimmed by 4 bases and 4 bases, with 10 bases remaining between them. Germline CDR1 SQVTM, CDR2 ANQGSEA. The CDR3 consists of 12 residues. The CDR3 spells CSVVGPIYGYTF. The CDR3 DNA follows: TGCAGCGTTGTGGGACCGATCTATGGCTACACCTTC.

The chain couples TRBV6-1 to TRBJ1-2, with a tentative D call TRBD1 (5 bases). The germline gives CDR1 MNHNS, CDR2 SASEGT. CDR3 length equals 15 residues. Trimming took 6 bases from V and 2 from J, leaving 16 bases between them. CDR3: CASRGVVQENYGYTF. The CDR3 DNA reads TGTGCCAGCAGGGGGGTAGTGCAGGAAAACTATGGCTACACCTTC.

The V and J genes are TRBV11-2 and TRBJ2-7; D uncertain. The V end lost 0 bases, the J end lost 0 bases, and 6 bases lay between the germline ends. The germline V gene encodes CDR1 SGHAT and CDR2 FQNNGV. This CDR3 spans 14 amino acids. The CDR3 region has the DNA TGTGCCAGCAGCTTAGACTTTACCTCCTACGAGCAGTACTTC. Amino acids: CASSLDFTSYEQYF.

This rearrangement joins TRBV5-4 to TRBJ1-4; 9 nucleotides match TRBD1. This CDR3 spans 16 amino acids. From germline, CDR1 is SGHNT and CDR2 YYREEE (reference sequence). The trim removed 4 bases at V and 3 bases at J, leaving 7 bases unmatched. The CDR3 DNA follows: TGTGCCAGCAGCACAGGACAGGGGAGAGCTAATGAAAAACTGTTTTTT. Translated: CASSTGQGRANEKLFF. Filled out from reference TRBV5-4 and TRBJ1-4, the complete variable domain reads ETGVTQSPTHLIKTRGQQVTLRCSSQSGHNTVSWYQQALGQGPQFIFQYYREEENGRGNFPPRFSGLQFPNYSSELNVNALELDDSALYLCASSTGQGRANEKLFFGSGTQLSVL.

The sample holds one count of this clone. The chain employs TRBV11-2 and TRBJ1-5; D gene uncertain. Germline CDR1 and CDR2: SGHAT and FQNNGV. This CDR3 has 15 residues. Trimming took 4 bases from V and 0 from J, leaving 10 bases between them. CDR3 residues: CASSSGLLSNQPQHF. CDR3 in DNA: TGTGCCAGCAGCTCCGGACTCCTTAGCAATCAGCCCCAGCATTTT.

The CDR3 spells CASSLWGQDNQPQHF. The CDR3 nucleotides read TGCGCCAGCAGCCTTTGGGGACAGGACAATCAGCCCCAGCATTTT. The rearrangement uses TRBV4-1 and TRBJ1-5, with TRBD1 matching over 8 bases. CDR1 MGHRA and CDR2 YSYEKL come from the germline V gene. The CDR3 sequence is 15 residues long. The V and J ends lost 4 bases and 3 bases, in that order; junction bases with no gene match: 5.

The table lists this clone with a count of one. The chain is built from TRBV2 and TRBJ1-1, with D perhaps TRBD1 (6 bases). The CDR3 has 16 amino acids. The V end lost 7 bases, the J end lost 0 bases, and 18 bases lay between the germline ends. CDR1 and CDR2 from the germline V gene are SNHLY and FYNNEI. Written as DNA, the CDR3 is TGTGCCAGCACCGAAGCCCCGACAGGACTGAACACTGAAGCTTTCTTT. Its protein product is CASTEAPTGLNTEAFF.

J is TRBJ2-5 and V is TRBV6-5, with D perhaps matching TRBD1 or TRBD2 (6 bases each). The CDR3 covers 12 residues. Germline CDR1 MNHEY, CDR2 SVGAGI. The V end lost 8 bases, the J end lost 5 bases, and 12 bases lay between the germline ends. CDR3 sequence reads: CASGGLGETQYF. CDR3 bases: TGTGCCAGCGGGGGGCTGGGGGAGACCCAGTACTTC.

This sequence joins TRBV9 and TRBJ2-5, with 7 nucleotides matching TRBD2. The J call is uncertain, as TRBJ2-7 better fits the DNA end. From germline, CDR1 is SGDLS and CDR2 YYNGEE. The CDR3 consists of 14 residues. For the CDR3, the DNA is TGTGCCAGCAGCGTAGGCTCTAGCGGCTACGAGCAGTACTTC. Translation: CASSVGSSGYEQYF.